This passage covers 20 T cell receptor beta chains from one sample sequenced in a study of T cell responses to AZD1222 COVID-19 vaccine. Clones were read by immunoSEQ multiplex PCR, and TCRdb kept only the in-frame ones, dropping some. Of some 84,000 clones in the sample, 87% were seen once. The sample here was peripheral blood, taken 28 days after the second AZD1222 dose. These receptors all come from an adult who received the AZD1222 COVID-19 vaccine.

CDR3 nucleotide sequence: TGTGCCAGCTCACTTACAGGGGGGAGAGAGACCCAGTACTTC. Residues: CASSLTGGRETQYF. The chain combines TRBV18 with TRBJ2-5, with 8 bases aligning to TRBD1. This CDR3 has 14 amino acids. The junction had 5 bases not matched to a gene; V was cut back by 4 bases and J by 4 bases. Germline V lookup: CDR1 KGHSH, CDR2 LQKENI.

The V gene is TRBV7-3, the J gene TRBJ2-6; the D gene is possibly TRBD1 (6 bases). Germline V gives CDR1 SGHTA, CDR2 FQGTGA. V lost 4 bases and J 1 base, leaving 8 bases between the germline ends. The CDR3 has 15 amino acids. CDR3 residues: CASSSTGSGANVLTF. CDR3 coding DNA: TGTGCCAGCAGCTCAACAGGGTCTGGGGCCAACGTCCTGACTTTC.

The chain has TRBV10-3 and TRBJ2-7, with 8 bases identical to TRBD1. CDR1 ENHRY and CDR2 SYGVKD come from the germline V gene. The V and J ends lost 7 bases and 7 bases, in that order; junction bases with no gene match: 9. The CDR3 is 13 residues long. The CDR3 here is CAITDRRQGEQYF. Here the CDR3 DNA reads TGTGCCATCACCGACAGGAGACAGGGGGAGCAGTACTTC.

V is TRBV30 and J is TRBJ2-7; possible D gene TRBD2, 7 bases. V was trimmed by 0 bases and J by 6 bases, leaving 15 bases between them. The CDR3 loop spans 14 amino acids. Germline CDR1 and CDR2: GTSNPN and SVGIG (reference sequence). In DNA form, the CDR3 reads TGTGCCTGGAGTGTGCCCCGGGGGGCCCGCGAGCAGTACTTC. The encoded protein is CAWSVPRGAREQYF. Complete variable domain (other parts from reference TRBV30 and TRBJ2-7): SQTIHQWPATLVQPVGSPLSLECTVEGTSNPNLYWYRQAAGRGLQLLFYSVGIGQISSEVPQNLSASRPQDRQFILSSKKLLLSDSGFYLCAWSVPRGAREQYFGPGTRLTVT.

The rearrangement uses TRBV19 and TRBJ1-5, with D hard to call. The CDR3 is made up of 14 amino acids. V was clipped by 4 bases and J by 2 bases, with 9 bases between them. Per germline, CDR1 LNHDA and CDR2 SQIVND (reference sequence). The CDR3 loop reads CASSTTVGNQPQHF. The CDR3 DNA reads TGTGCCAGTAGTACCACGGTTGGCAATCAGCCCCAGCATTTT.

CDR3 sequence: CAISESTFSEGGSYGYTF. In DNA form, the CDR3 reads TGTGCCATCAGTGAGTCTACGTTTTCTGAGGGCGGGAGCTATGGCTACACCTTC. This chain links TRBV10-3 with TRBJ1-2; D gene ambiguous. The CDR3 contains 18 residues. With 0 bases removed from V and 4 bases from J, the gap between germline ends came to 21 bases. Germline V gene data show CDR1 as ENHRY and CDR2 as SYGVKD.

A single count supports this clone. This chain uses TRBV3-1 (or the pseudogene TRBV3-2) with TRBJ1-5, with 12 bases fitting TRBD1. The germline V gene encodes CDR1 LGHDT and CDR2 YNNKEL (reference sequence). J was trimmed by 11 bases and V by 4 bases; bases with no gene match: 6. This CDR3 has 14 amino acids. This CDR3 is CASSPGTGGRAQHF. Written as DNA, the CDR3 is TGTGCCAGCAGCCCAGGGACAGGGGGCAGGGCCCAGCATTTT.

V and J are TRBV10-3 and TRBJ1-1, with no clear D. V lost 2 bases and J lost 2, with 12 bases in between. Per the germline V gene, CDR1 is ENHRY and CDR2 is SYGVKD. CDR3 size: 15 residues. CDR3 amino acids: CAISETGNANTEAFF. In DNA, the CDR3 is TGTGCCATCAGTGAGACCGGAAACGCTAACACTGAAGCTTTCTTT.

The chain joins TRBV28 to TRBJ2-5; 13 bases line up with TRBD2. The CDR3 covers 16 residues. Germline CDR1 is MDHEN and CDR2 is SYDVKM. V was pared by 2 bases and J by 4 bases, with 4 bases of the junction left unmatched. The CDR3 here is CASSLEGLAGRETQYF. The CDR3 region has the DNA TGTGCCAGCAGTTTAGAGGGACTAGCGGGGCGAGAGACCCAGTACTTC.

The chain couples TRBV19 to TRBJ2-7, with TRBD2 identical over 8 bases. V gave up 5 bases and J gave up 4 bases; unmatched junction bases: 10. The CDR3 has 15 amino acids. Germline V gives CDR1 LNHDA, CDR2 SQIVND (reference sequence). The DNA for the CDR3 is TGTGCCAGTAGTTCCAGCCCCGGGGGGGGTTACGAGCAGTACTTC. Translating gives CASSSSPGGGYEQYF.

The count of this clone is one. The J gene is TRBJ1-2, the V gene TRBV6-5; D is undetermined. Between the trimmed V and J ends, which lost 7 bases and 4 bases, there was a span of 16 bases. Per the germline V gene, CDR1 is MNHEY and CDR2 is SVGAGI. The CDR3 is made up of 14 amino acids. The DNA of the CDR3 is TGTGCCAGCACCTATGGCGGATGGTCCTATGGCTACACCTTC. This codes for CASTYGGWSYGYTF.

The rearrangement uses TRBV7-8 and TRBJ2-5, with a tentative D call TRBD1 (6 bases). Trimming removed 2 bases at V and 1 base at J, with 11 bases between. The length of the CDR3 is 15 residues. Germline V gives CDR1 SGHVS, CDR2 FQNEAQ. CDR3 sequence: CASSLKQGPQETQYF. The CDR3 DNA is TGTGCCAGCAGCTTAAAACAGGGACCCCAAGAGACCCAGTACTTC.

The chain links TRBV19 to TRBJ2-4; D may be TRBD1 (5 bases). Between the trimmed V and J ends, which lost 5 bases and 6 bases, there was a span of 11 bases. The CDR3 totals 13 residues. Germline V lookup: CDR1 LNHDA, CDR2 SQIVND (reference sequence). For the CDR3, the DNA is TGTGCCAGTAGTCCTGGACAAGTAAACATTCAGTACTTC. This gives the protein CASSPGQVNIQYF.

This clone was seen a handful of times. The chain links TRBV6-5 to TRBJ1-2, with D perhaps matching TRBD1 (5 bases). CDR1 is MNHEY and CDR2 is SVGAGI in the germline V gene. This CDR3 region has 15 residues. The V end lost 0 bases, the J end lost 3 bases, and 11 bases lay between the germline ends. For the CDR3, the DNA is TGTGCCAGCAGTTACTCCGACAGCCCTCACTATGGCTACACCTTC. It codes for CASSYSDSPHYGYTF.

This chain uses TRBV5-1 with TRBJ1-6; D is ambiguous. This CDR3 comprises 14 residues. Germline loops: CDR1 SGHRS, CDR2 YFSETQ. Deletions cut 0 bases from V and 2 bases from J, with 3 bases between. The CDR3 DNA is TGCGCCAGCAGCTTGGAGCCCTATAATTCACCCCTCCACTTT. Residues: CASSLEPYNSPLHF.

In this sample, this clone turned up once. The chain employs TRBV13 and TRBJ2-4, with 7 bases that match TRBD2. Germline lookup yields CDR1 PRHDT and CDR2 FYEKMQ (reference sequence). With 5 bases clipped from V and 1 base from J, the junction kept 8 bases outside the gene matches. This CDR3 has 16 residues. The CDR3 nucleotides are TGTGCCAGCAGCCCTCGCGGGGGTGGGGCCAAAAACATTCAGTACTTC. It encodes CASSPRGGGAKNIQYF.

V usage is TRBV7-2 and J usage is TRBJ2-2; no definite D call. The CDR3 contains 16 residues. Trimming removed 3 bases at V and 6 bases at J, with 17 bases between. Looked up from germline, CDR1 is SGHTA and CDR2 is FQGNSA. The CDR3 coding sequence is TGTGCCAGCAGCTTTTTAGGACCCTCTTCGGCCGGGGAGCTGTTTTTT. Translating gives CASSFLGPSSAGELFF. The variable domain in full, with the rest retrieved from reference TRBV7-2 and TRBJ2-2, is GAGVSQSPSNKVTEKGKDVELRCDPISGHTALYWYRQSLGQGLEFLIYFQGNSAPDKSGLPSDRFSAERTGGSVSTLTIQRTQQEDSAVYLCASSFLGPSSAGELFFGEGSRLTVL.

J is TRBJ1-6 and V is TRBV5-1, with TRBD1 matching 10 bases. With 4 bases clipped from V and 5 bases from J, the junction kept 3 bases outside the gene matches. Germline V lookup: CDR1 SGHRS, CDR2 YFSETQ. This CDR3 comprises 15 residues. The CDR3 reads CASSRQGANNSPLHF. CDR3 sequence (DNA): TGCGCCAGCAGCCGACAGGGGGCCAATAATTCACCCCTCCACTTT.

The chain uses TRBV6-4 and TRBJ1-5; a weak D match, TRBD1 (5 bases). V gave up 11 bases and J gave up 6 bases, with 11 bases separating them. Germline lookup yields CDR1 MRHNA and CDR2 SNTAGT. The CDR3 consists of 11 residues. The CDR3 sequence: CADTGLQPQHF. CDR3 in DNA: TGTGCCGACACAGGACTTCAGCCCCAGCATTTT.

V gene TRBV18 combines with J gene TRBJ2-7; TRBD2 might be the D (5 bases). The CDR3 has 15 amino acids. The V gene's germline CDR1 is KGHSH and CDR2 LQKENI. The V and J ends lost 3 bases and 2 bases respectively, with 14 bases between them. This chain's CDR3 is CASSPPSRETYEQYF. In DNA form, the CDR3 reads TGTGCCAGCTCACCCCCATCTAGGGAGACCTACGAGCAGTACTTC.